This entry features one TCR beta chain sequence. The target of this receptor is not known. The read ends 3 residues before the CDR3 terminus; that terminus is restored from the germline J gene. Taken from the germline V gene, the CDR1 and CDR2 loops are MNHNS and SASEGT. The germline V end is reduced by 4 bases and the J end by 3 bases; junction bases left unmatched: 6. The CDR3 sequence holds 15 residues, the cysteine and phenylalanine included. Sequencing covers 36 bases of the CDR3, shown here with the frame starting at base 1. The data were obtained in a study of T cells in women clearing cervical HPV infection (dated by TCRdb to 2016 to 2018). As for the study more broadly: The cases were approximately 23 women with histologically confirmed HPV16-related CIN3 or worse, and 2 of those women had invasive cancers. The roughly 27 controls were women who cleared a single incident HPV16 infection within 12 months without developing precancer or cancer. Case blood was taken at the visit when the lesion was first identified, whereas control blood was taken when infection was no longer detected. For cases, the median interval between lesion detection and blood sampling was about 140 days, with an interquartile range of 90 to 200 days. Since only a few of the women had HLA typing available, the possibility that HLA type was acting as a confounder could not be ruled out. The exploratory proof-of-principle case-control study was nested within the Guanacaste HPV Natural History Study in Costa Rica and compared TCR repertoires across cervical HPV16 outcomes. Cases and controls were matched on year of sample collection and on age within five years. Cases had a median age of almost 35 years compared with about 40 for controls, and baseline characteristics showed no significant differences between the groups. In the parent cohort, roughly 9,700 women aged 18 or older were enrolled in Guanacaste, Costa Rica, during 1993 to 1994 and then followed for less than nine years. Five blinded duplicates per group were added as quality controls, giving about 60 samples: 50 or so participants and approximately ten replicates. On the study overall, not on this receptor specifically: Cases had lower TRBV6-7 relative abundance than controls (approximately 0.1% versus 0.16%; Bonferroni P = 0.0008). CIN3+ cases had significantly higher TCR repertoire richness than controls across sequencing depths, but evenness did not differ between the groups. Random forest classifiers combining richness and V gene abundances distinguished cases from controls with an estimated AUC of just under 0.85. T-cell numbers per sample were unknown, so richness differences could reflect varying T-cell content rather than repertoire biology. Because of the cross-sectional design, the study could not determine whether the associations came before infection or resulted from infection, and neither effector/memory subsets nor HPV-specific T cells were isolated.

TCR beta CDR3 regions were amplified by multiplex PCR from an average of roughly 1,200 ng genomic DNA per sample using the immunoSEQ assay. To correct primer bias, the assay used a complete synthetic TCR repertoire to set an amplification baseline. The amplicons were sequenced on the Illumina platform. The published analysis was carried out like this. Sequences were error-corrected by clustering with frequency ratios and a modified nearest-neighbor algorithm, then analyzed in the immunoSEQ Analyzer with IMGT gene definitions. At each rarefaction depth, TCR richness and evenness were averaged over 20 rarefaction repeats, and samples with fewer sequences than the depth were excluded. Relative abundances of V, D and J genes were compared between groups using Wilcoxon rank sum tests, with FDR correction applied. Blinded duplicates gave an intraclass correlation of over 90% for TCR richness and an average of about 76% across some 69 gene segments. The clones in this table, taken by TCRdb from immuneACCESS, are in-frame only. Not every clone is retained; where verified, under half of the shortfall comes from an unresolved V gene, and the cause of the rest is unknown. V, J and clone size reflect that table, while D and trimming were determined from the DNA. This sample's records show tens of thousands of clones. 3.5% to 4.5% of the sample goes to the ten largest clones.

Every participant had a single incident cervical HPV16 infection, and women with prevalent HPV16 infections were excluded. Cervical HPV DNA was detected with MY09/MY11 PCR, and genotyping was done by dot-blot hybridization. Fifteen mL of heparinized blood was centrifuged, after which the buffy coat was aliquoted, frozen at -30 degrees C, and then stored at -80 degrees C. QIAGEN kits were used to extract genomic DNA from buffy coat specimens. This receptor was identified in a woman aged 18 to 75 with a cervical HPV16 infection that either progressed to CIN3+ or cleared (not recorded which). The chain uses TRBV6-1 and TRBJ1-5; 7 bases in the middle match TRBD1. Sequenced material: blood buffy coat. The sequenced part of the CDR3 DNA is TGTGCCAGCAGTGCGGCGACAGGGAACAATCAGCCC. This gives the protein CASSAATGNNQP. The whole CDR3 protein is CASSAATGNNQPQHF.